One and the same sample provided the 21 T cell receptor beta chains below, sequenced in a study of T cells in Graves' hyperthyroidism and ophthalmopathy. From RNA transcripts, TCR beta CDR3 regions were amplified. The TCR CDR3 first-round RT-PCR relied on the HTBI primer set. TCRdb redid the calling of the multiplex PCR reads with MiXCR, one entry per CDR3 protein. The sample has hundreds of thousands of distinct CDR3 sequences, roughly a sixth seen once. Sequences were obtained from blood. Every receptor here comes from a woman in her 50s with Graves' hyperthyroidism that later progressed to Graves' ophthalmopathy.

This clonotype showed up many times. This chain links TRBV2 with TRBJ1-6; D is undetermined. Germline V lookup: CDR1 SNHLY, CDR2 FYNNEI. The CDR3 is made up of 15 amino acids. V lost 8 bases to trimming and J lost 1 base, with 12 bases between them. CDR3 amino acids: CASVTDNSYNSPLHF. The CDR3 DNA reads as TGTGCCAGCGTGACCGATAATTCCTATAATTCACCCCTCCACTTT.

The chain is built from TRBV11-2 and TRBJ1-2, with D perhaps TRBD1 (5 bases). The CDR3 contains 17 residues. Trimming left V 3 bases short and J 2 bases short, with 19 bases between. The germline CDR1 and CDR2 sequences are SGHAT and FQNNGV. CDR3 sequence reads: CASSFGPRDRLNYGYTF. The CDR3 DNA follows: TGTGCCAGCAGCTTCGGACCCCGGGACCGCCTAAACTATGGCTACACCTTC.

The J gene is TRBJ2-1, the V gene TRBV27, with TRBD1 identical over 9 bases. The junction had 6 bases not matched to a gene; V was cut back by 4 bases and J by 8 bases. CDR3 length: 14 amino acids. Looked up from germline, CDR1 is MNHEY and CDR2 is SMNVEV (reference sequence). CDR3 DNA sequence: TGTGCCAGCAGTTGGGACAGGGACGGGGATGAGCAGTTCTTC. Its translation: CASSWDRDGDEQFF.

This clonotype was counted only a few times. This rearrangement joins TRBV29-1 to TRBJ1-1, with TRBD1 as a possible D gene (5 bases). From germline, CDR1 is SQVTM and CDR2 ANQGSEA. This CDR3 contains 14 residues. V lost 6 bases to trimming and J lost 4 bases, with 18 bases between them. CDR3 sequence: CSVHIGGGVTEAFF. The CDR3 bases are TGCAGCGTGCACATTGGGGGGGGTGTCACTGAAGCTTTCTTT.

This clonotype has a count of ten or more. The V gene is TRBV11-3, the J gene TRBJ2-5; 10 nucleotides line up with TRBD2. V was clipped by 5 bases and J by 7 bases; unmatched bases: 7. The germline V gene has CDR1 SGHNT and CDR2 YENEEA. The CDR3 totals 14 residues. CDR3: CASSGLPSGGTQYF. CDR3 DNA: TGTGCCAGCAGCGGCCTCCCTAGCGGGGGGACCCAGTACTTC.

The rearrangement joins TRBV6-1 to TRBJ1-3; the match to TRBD1 covers 9 bases. The germline CDR1 and CDR2 sequences are MNHNS and SASEGT. V was pared by 5 bases and J by 2 bases, with 4 bases of the junction left unmatched. This CDR3 is 15 amino acids long. The CDR3 DNA follows: TGTGCCAGCAGTTCTAGGACAGGGGCTGGAAACACCATATATTTT. The encoded protein is CASSSRTGAGNTIYF.

This clonotype was detected ten times or more. V gene TRBV2 combines with J gene TRBJ2-3, with D maybe TRBD2 (6 bases). This CDR3 has 15 amino acids. V was shortened by 4 bases and J by 2 bases, with 13 bases between the two germline ends. CDR1 and CDR2 from the germline V gene are SNHLY and FYNNEI. The CDR3 sequence is CASSGGRGHTDTQYF. In nucleotides, the CDR3 is TGTGCCAGCAGTGGAGGGCGGGGTCACACAGATACGCAGTATTTT.

This clonotype was seen ten or more times. The genes are TRBV30 and TRBJ2-3; the match to TRBD2 covers 14 bases. V was pared by 6 bases and J by 7 bases, with 9 bases of the junction left unmatched. CDR1 is GTSNPN, CDR2 SVGIG, per germline (reference sequence). The CDR3 is 15 amino acids. The CDR3 reads CACLKTSGGANTQYF. The CDR3 DNA reads as TGTGCCTGCCTGAAGACTAGCGGGGGGGCAAATACGCAGTATTTT.

Many counts were recorded for this clonotype. The chain's CDR3 is CASSLWSGPSNEQFF. The CDR3 nucleotides are TGCGCCAGCAGCTTGTGGTCTGGGCCTAGCAATGAGCAGTTCTTC. The V call is TRBV5-1, the J call TRBJ2-1; D is unclear. The length of the CDR3 is 15 residues. Germline V lookup: CDR1 SGHRS, CDR2 YFSETQ. V was shortened by 1 base and J by 6 bases, with 14 bases between the two germline ends.

V gene TRBV14 combines with J gene TRBJ1-6; no clear D. The CDR3 has 17 residues. V lost 1 base, J lost 6 bases, and 16 bases lay in between. Germline CDR1 SGHDN, CDR2 FVKESK. The CDR3 region is CASSQVGVNRGNSPLHF. CDR3 bases: TGTGCCAGCAGCCAAGTAGGCGTCAACCGGGGTAATTCACCCCTCCACTTT.

The genes are TRBV20-1 and TRBJ1-2; tentatively, D is TRBD1 (6 bases). The CDR3 is 13 amino acids. V dropped 6 bases and J dropped 2 bases, with 13 bases sitting between them. The germline V gene encodes CDR1 DFQATT and CDR2 SNEGSKA (reference sequence). CDR3 bases: TGCAGTGCCAGCTTGGACAGCAACTATGGCTACACCTTC. The encoded protein is CSASLDSNYGYTF.

Ten or more counts support this clonotype. CDR3: CASSGQGSTGELFF. Written as DNA, the CDR3 is TGTGCCAGCAGTGGACAGGGTTCAACCGGGGAGCTGTTTTTT. V and J are TRBV6-1 and TRBJ2-2; TRBD1 matches 7 bases. CDR1 is MNHNS, CDR2 SASEGT, per germline. The CDR3 totals 14 residues. Trimming took 4 bases from V and 5 from J; bases not matched to a gene: 4.

The gene calls are TRBV6-1 and TRBJ1-1; the D gene is possibly TRBD1 (5 bases). V was cut by 6 bases and J by 4 bases, with 18 bases left in between. This CDR3 comprises 15 residues. The germline V gene has CDR1 MNHNS and CDR2 SASEGT. CDR3 region: CASSPHEQEGTEAFF. CDR3 sequence (DNA): TGTGCCAGCAGCCCCCACGAACAGGAGGGCACTGAAGCTTTCTTT.

This clonotype was detected a few times. The V and J genes are TRBV5-1 and TRBJ2-5; 11 nucleotides align to TRBD2. The CDR3 is 19 amino acids. The trim removed 0 bases at V and 2 bases at J, leaving 12 bases unmatched. From germline, CDR1 is SGHRS and CDR2 YFSETQ. CDR3 loop: CASSLDVRGSGGAQETQYF. CDR3 bases: TGCGCCAGCAGCTTGGACGTTCGGGGTAGCGGGGGGGCTCAAGAGACCCAGTACTTC. The whole variable domain, filled in from reference TRBV5-1 and TRBJ2-5, reads KAGVTQTPRYLIKTRGQQVTLSCSPISGHRSVSWYQQTPGQGLQFLFEYFSETQRNKGNFPGRFSGRQFSNSRSEMNVSTLELGDSALYLCASSLDVRGSGGAQETQYFGPGTRLLVL.

The chain employs TRBV5-1 and TRBJ2-5, with a tentative D call TRBD2 (5 bases). CDR1 is SGHRS and CDR2 is YFSETQ in the germline V gene. V dropped 6 bases and J dropped 3 bases, with 9 bases sitting between them. There are 12 residues in the CDR3. CDR3 sequence (DNA): TGCGCCAGCACCCCCGGGAAAGAGACCCAGTACTTC. It is translated as CASTPGKETQYF.

The gene calls are TRBV6-2 or TRBV6-3 and TRBJ1-1, with TRBD1 as a possible D gene (5 bases). Germline V CDR1 and CDR2: MNHEY, SVGEGT. V was trimmed by 6 bases and J by 8 bases, leaving 28 bases between them. The CDR3 has 17 amino acids. The chain's CDR3 is CASRTLLFGGQGTEAFF. CDR3 coding DNA: TGTGCCAGCAGAACCCTCCTCTTTGGCGGACAAGGTACGGAAGCTTTCTTT.

There are many counts of this clonotype. This chain connects TRBV12-3 or TRBV12-4 to TRBJ1-1; D is perhaps TRBD1 (5 bases). The CDR3 has 13 amino acids. V was pared by 7 bases and J by 6 bases, with 15 bases between. CDR3: CASINYRGAEAFF. The CDR3 DNA is TGTGCCAGCATCAATTATAGAGGGGCTGAAGCTTTCTTT.

This clonotype was recorded at least ten times. CDR3 in amino acids: CASSVTGESETQYF. The CDR3 nucleotides are TGTGCCAGCAGTGTTACAGGGGAGTCAGAGACCCAGTACTTC. The chain combines TRBV6-4 with TRBJ2-5; 7 bases agree with TRBD1. The CDR3 runs to 14 residues. The trim removed 4 bases at V and 4 bases at J, leaving 6 bases unmatched. In germline, CDR1 is MRHNA, CDR2 SNTAGT.

This clonotype was seen a handful of times. The V gene is TRBV27, the J gene TRBJ2-1; D could derive from TRBD1 or TRBD2 (6 bases each). Trimming left V 2 bases short and J 8 bases short, with 10 bases between. This CDR3 has 13 residues. CDR1 is MNHEY and CDR2 is SMNVEV in the germline V gene (reference sequence). In nucleotides, the CDR3 is TGTGCCAGCAGTTTAGAGGGGGGTTATGAGCAGTTCTTC. Residues: CASSLEGGYEQFF.

This clonotype was seen ten or more times. This sequence joins TRBV11-2 and TRBJ1-4; 9 bases agree with TRBD1. From germline, CDR1 is SGHAT and CDR2 FQNNGV. The V gene end was trimmed by 5 bases and the J gene end by 3 bases; junction bases not matched to a gene: 7. This CDR3 contains 16 residues. CDR3 nucleotide sequence: TGTGCCAGCAGCCCCGTACAGGGGGCACCTAATGAAAAACTGTTTTTT. Translation: CASSPVQGAPNEKLFF.

In regard to this clonotype: Mismatch with germline at one junction end may stem from a read error. V is TRBV5-1 and J is TRBJ1-1; no definite D call. This CDR3 contains 14 residues. Germline V gene lookup returns CDR1 SGHRS and CDR2 YFSETQ. CDR3 protein: CASSLFSMNTEALF. In DNA, the CDR3 is TGCGCCAGCAGCCTATTCTCTATGAACACTGAAGCTCTCTTT.